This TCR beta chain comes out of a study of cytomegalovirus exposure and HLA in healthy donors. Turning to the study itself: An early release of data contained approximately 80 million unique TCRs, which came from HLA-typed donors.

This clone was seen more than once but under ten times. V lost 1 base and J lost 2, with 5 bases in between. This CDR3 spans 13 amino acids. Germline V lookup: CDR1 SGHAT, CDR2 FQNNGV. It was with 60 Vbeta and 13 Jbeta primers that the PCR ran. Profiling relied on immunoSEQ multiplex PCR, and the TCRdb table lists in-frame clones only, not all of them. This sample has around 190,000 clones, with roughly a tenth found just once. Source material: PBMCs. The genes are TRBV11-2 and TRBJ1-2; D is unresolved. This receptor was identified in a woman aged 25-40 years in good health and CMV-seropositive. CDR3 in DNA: TGTGCCAGCAGCTTAGGGCAGAACTATGGCTACACCTTC. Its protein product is CASSLGQNYGYTF.